Below, one TCR beta chain is given with its context. Its antigen is unknown. One end of the junction varies from germline; a read error may be responsible. Ophthalmopathy cases showed moderate-to-severe activity, scoring CAS ≥3 and NOSPECS ≥4, with duration under 3 months. Exclusion covered patients with other autoimmune diseases or uncontrolled infections (as well as pregnancy or lactation). This record comes from a study of Graves' ophthalmopathy and Graves' hyperthyroidism. Study-level points and caveats: Blood also held most thyroid clonotypes expanded above 0.001 frequency.

The CDR3 sequence is 15 residues long. Germline assignment: CDR1 MGHRA and CDR2 YSYEKL. RNA transcripts were the template, and TCR beta CDR3 regions were amplified from them. After a first-round RT-PCR with HTBI primers, a second-round multiplex PCR was run. TCRdb re-called the multiplex PCR reads with MiXCR, one entry per CDR3 protein. The repertoire consists of hundreds of thousands of distinct CDR3 sequences, with around 50% occurring once and the leading ten covering over 40%. The V gene is TRBV4-1, the J gene TRBJ2-7, with 9 bases fitting TRBD1. The clonotype was recovered from an adult man with Graves' ophthalmopathy. Material: peripheral blood. CDR3 nucleotides: TGTGCCAGCAGCCGAGCCGGGACAGGGAAGGAGGAGCAGTACTTC. It codes for CASSRAGTGKEEQYF.